This T cell receptor beta chain was found in a study of OX40 agonist ivuxolimab in advanced cancers. Study information: Each dose-escalation patient presented with hepatocellular carcinoma, melanoma, renal cell or head and neck cancer.

Germline CDR1 reads SGDLS; CDR2 reads YYNGEE. The CDR3 has 14 residues. V shed 5 bases, J shed 1 base, and the junction held 3 bases outside the gene matches. Using immunoSEQ multiplex PCR, the repertoire was profiled, and TCRdb retains in-frame clones only, with some absent. The sample yields fewer than 120,000 clones, 89% seen once. The sample in question was CD4+ or CD8+ T cells sorted from blood, obtained in a trial of the OX40 agonist ivuxolimab. The chain joins TRBV9 to TRBJ1-1; TRBD1 agrees at 9 bases. The clonotype comes from an adult with an advanced solid tumor such as melanoma, head and neck, liver or kidney cancer. The CDR3 is CASSWDRENTEAFF. CDR3 sequence (DNA): TGTGCCAGCAGTTGGGACAGGGAGAACACTGAAGCTTTCTTT.